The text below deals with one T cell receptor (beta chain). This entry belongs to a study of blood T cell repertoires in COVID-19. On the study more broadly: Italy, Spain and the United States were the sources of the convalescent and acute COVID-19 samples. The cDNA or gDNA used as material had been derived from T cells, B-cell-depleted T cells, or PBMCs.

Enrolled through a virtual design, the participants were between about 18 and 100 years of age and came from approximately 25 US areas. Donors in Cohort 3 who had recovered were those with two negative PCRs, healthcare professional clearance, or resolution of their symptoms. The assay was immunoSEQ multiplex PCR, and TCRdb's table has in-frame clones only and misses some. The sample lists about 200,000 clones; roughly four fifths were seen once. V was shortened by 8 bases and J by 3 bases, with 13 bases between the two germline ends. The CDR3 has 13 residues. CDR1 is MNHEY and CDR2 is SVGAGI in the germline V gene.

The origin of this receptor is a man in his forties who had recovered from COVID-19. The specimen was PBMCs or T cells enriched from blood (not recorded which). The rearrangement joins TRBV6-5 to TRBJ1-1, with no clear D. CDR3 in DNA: TGTGCCAGCCGGGTCGGCGGGCACACTGAAGCTTTCTTT. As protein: CASRVGGHTEAFF.